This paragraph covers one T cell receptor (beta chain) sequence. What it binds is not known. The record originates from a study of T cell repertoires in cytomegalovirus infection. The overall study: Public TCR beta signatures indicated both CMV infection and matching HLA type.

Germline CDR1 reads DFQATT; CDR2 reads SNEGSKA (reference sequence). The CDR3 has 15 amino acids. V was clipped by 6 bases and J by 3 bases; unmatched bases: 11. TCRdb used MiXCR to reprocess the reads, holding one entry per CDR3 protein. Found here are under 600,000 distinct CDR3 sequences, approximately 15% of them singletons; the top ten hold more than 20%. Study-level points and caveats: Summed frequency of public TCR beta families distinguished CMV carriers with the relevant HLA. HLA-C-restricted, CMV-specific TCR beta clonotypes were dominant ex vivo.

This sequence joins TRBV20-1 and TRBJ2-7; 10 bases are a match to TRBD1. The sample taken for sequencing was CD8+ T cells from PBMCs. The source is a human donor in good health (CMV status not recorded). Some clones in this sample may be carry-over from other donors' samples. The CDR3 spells CSAPDLTGGLYEQYF. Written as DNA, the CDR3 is TGCAGTGCCCCCGATCTGACAGGGGGCCTCTACGAGCAGTACTTC.